This T cell receptor (beta chain) was recorded in a study of technical replicates of blood from several donors. Germline-derived CDR1 and CDR2 are MDHEN and SYDVKM. Trimming shortened V by 8 bases and J by 4 bases, and 9 bases separated the two germline ends. This CDR3 comprises 13 residues. Clones were sequenced by immunoSEQ multiplex PCR, and TCRdb holds only the in-frame ones, with some missing. The sample consists of just over 80,000 clones, roughly 96% of them appearing once. This clonotype was obtained from a human donor in good health. Source material: T cells isolated from PBMCs. This rearrangement joins TRBV28 to TRBJ2-6; perhaps TRBD1 as D (5 bases). The CDR3 bases are TGTGCCAGCCAGGGTGACGGGGCCAACGTCCTGACTTTC. Its protein product is CASQGDGANVLTF. Filled out from reference TRBV28 and TRBJ2-6, the complete variable domain reads DVKVTQSSRYLVKRTGEKVFLECVQDMDHENMFWYRQDPGLGLRLIYFSYDVKMKEKGDIPEGYSVSREKKERFSLILESASTNQTSMYLCASQGDGANVLTFGAGSRLTVL.